These 31 T cell receptor beta chains originate from one sample sequenced in a study of blood T cell repertoires in COVID-19. The data were produced by immunoSEQ multiplex PCR, yet TCRdb's version contains in-frame clones alone and is incomplete. The sample shows 70,000 or so clones, about 88% of them seen only once. The sample was peripheral blood. These receptor sequences come from a man aged 70 or older with active COVID-19.

The chain combines TRBV5-4 with TRBJ1-6, with 7 bases identical to TRBD1. The CDR3 has 15 amino acids. With V trimmed by 4 bases and J by 4 bases, 5 bases remained unmatched. CDR1 SGHNT and CDR2 YYREEE come from the germline V gene (reference sequence). Here the CDR3 reads CASSGEGAYNSPLHF. CDR3 nucleotide sequence: TGTGCCAGCAGCGGAGAGGGGGCGTATAATTCACCCCTCCACTTT.

The genes are TRBV19 and TRBJ2-5; TRBD1 agrees at 11 bases. The CDR3 loop spans 18 amino acids. Germline assignment: CDR1 LNHDA and CDR2 SQIVND (reference sequence). The V segment lost 7 bases and the J segment 2 bases; nucleotides outside the gene matches: 15. Here the CDR3 reads CASTPDPLDRGRQETQYF. The CDR3 DNA follows: TGTGCCAGTACCCCCGACCCCCTGGACAGGGGGCGGCAAGAGACCCAGTACTTC.

This rearrangement joins TRBV27 to TRBJ2-5; no firm D call. CDR1 and CDR2 (germline): MNHEY, SMNVEV (reference sequence). Trimming left V 3 bases short and J 0 bases short, with 8 bases between. The CDR3 consists of 14 residues. DNA of the CDR3: TGTGCCAGCAGTTTCGCGGTAGACCAAGAGACCCAGTACTTC. Translated: CASSFAVDQETQYF.

As for this clone: Other DNA sequences in this sample translate to the same CDR3. The chain joins TRBV4-1 to TRBJ2-7; 7 bases fit TRBD1. This CDR3 is built from 14 residues. Trimming removed 1 base from V and 2 bases from J; junction bases left unmatched: 2. The germline V gene has CDR1 MGHRA and CDR2 YSYEKL. The CDR3 region is CASSQGQGAYEQYF. DNA of the CDR3: TGCGCCAGCAGCCAAGGGCAGGGGGCCTACGAGCAGTACTTC.

The chain joins TRBV19 to TRBJ2-7, with 10 positions matching TRBD2. V was pared by 5 bases and J by 6 bases, with 10 bases of the junction left unmatched. Germline-derived CDR1 and CDR2 are LNHDA and SQIVND (reference sequence). The CDR3 consists of 15 residues. The CDR3 reads CASSSTTSGWVEQYF. In nucleotides, the CDR3 is TGTGCCAGTAGTTCTACGACTAGCGGGTGGGTCGAGCAGTACTTC.

J is TRBJ2-7 and V is TRBV24-1, with 7 nucleotides matching TRBD1. Germline V gives CDR1 KGHDR, CDR2 SFDVKD. The CDR3 runs to 13 residues. Losses at the gene ends were 5 bases for V and 6 bases for J; bases not matched to a gene: 6. CDR3 sequence: CATSAGGVGEQYF. The CDR3 nucleotides are TGTGCCACCAGTGCAGGGGGAGTGGGCGAGCAGTACTTC.

The chain employs TRBV9 and TRBJ2-7; 7 nucleotides match TRBD2. Trimming at V came to 0 bases and at J to 5 bases, leaving 5 bases not matched to a gene. CDR3 size: 14 residues. Germline assignment: CDR1 SGDLS and CDR2 YYNGEE. This CDR3 is CASSVGLAPDEQYF. DNA of the CDR3: TGTGCCAGCAGCGTAGGACTAGCCCCGGACGAGCAGTACTTC.

V is TRBV30 and J is TRBJ1-6; 10 positions match TRBD1. This CDR3 comprises 14 residues. The V gene's germline CDR1 is GTSNPN and CDR2 SVGIG (reference sequence). The V segment lost 5 bases and the J segment 9 bases; nucleotides outside the gene matches: 7. CDR3 nucleotide sequence: TGTGCCTGGGCCGGGACAGGGGTGGGTTCACCCCTCCACTTT. This encodes CAWAGTGVGSPLHF.

The V and J genes are TRBV6-5 and TRBJ2-7; 7 bases map to TRBD1. The trim removed 6 bases at V and 7 bases at J, leaving 9 bases unmatched. In germline, CDR1 is MNHEY, CDR2 SVGAGI. CDR3 length equals 13 residues. CDR3 sequence (DNA): TGTGCCAGCAGCGGGACAGCCCTGCGGGAGCAGTACTTC. Protein sequence: CASSGTALREQYF.

The chain couples TRBV6-6 to TRBJ2-5; 7 positions agree with TRBD2. Germline values: CDR1 MNHNY, CDR2 SVGAGI (reference sequence). The V and J ends lost 6 bases and 3 bases, in that order; junction bases with no gene match: 4. The CDR3 has 13 amino acids. The CDR3 region is CASSQSGKETQYF. In DNA form, the CDR3 reads TGTGCCAGCAGCCAGAGCGGGAAAGAGACCCAGTACTTC.

The chain carries TRBV5-1 and TRBJ2-7, with a tentative D call TRBD1 (5 bases). The germline CDR1 and CDR2 sequences are SGHRS and YFSETQ. V dropped 0 bases and J dropped 6 bases, with 13 bases sitting between them. CDR3 length: 14 residues. This CDR3 is CASSLVGRASEQYF. The DNA of the CDR3 is TGCGCCAGCAGCTTGGTTGGCAGGGCATCCGAGCAGTACTTC.

The DNA of the CDR3 is TGCGCCAGCAGCCCTGTAGCGGGAGGGCCAGGTGAGCAGTTCTTC. Translated: CASSPVAGGPGEQFF. The chain combines TRBV4-1 with TRBJ2-1, with 11 positions matching TRBD2. This CDR3 contains 15 residues. V shed 4 bases and J 9 bases; nucleotides not matched to a gene: 8. Germline loops: CDR1 MGHRA, CDR2 YSYEKL.

This clone has just a few counts. The V gene is TRBV9, the J gene TRBJ1-6; TRBD1 matches 7 bases. V shed 3 bases, J shed 9 bases, and the junction held 6 bases outside the gene matches. There are 14 residues in the CDR3. Germline-derived CDR1 and CDR2 are SGDLS and YYNGEE. In DNA form, the CDR3 reads TGTGCCAGCAGCGCGACAGGGATAAGTTCACCCCTCCACTTT. Translation gives CASSATGISSPLHF.

The chain employs TRBV5-1 and TRBJ2-7; 7 bases line up with TRBD1. The CDR3 has 14 residues. Germline assignment: CDR1 SGHRS and CDR2 YFSETQ. Trimming removed 4 bases from V and 4 bases from J; junction bases left unmatched: 8. The DNA for the CDR3 is TGCGCCAGCAGCACCAGACAGGGACCTTACGAGCAGTACTTC. This translates into CASSTRQGPYEQYF. Full variable domain (rest looked up from reference TRBV5-1 and TRBJ2-7): KAGVTQTPRYLIKTRGQQVTLSCSPISGHRSVSWYQQTPGQGLQFLFEYFSETQRNKGNFPGRFSGRQFSNSRSEMNVSTLELGDSALYLCASSTRQGPYEQYFGPGTRLTVT.

The V gene is TRBV12-5, the J gene TRBJ1-5, with 8 bases identical to TRBD1. The CDR3 loop spans 16 amino acids. After removal of 6 bases from V and 0 bases from J, the junction contained 7 bases not matched to a gene. Germline CDR1 and CDR2: LGHNT and FRNRAP. This chain's CDR3 is CASGSDRGYSNQPQHF. CDR3 nucleotides: TGTGCTAGTGGCTCCGACAGGGGCTATAGCAATCAGCCCCAGCATTTT.

This clone was counted between two and nine times. The chain uses TRBV7-8 and TRBJ2-7; D is unclear. Germline lookup yields CDR1 SGHVS and CDR2 FQNEAQ. Trimming removed 4 bases from V and 0 bases from J, with 13 bases in between. The CDR3 runs 15 residues. The CDR3 nucleotides read TGTGCCAGCAGCTACCTGAGTCGCTCCTCCTACGAGCAGTACTTC. This translates into CASSYLSRSSYEQYF.

This clone was counted once. V usage is TRBV28 and J usage is TRBJ2-3; 8 bases map to TRBD2. The CDR3 extends over 15 amino acids. V lost 6 bases to trimming and J lost 1 base; unmatched junction nucleotides: 6. CDR1 and CDR2 (germline): MDHEN, SYDVKM. The CDR3 reads CASSPTSVGTDTQYF. CDR3 in DNA: TGTGCCAGCAGCCCGACTAGCGTGGGCACAGATACGCAGTATTTT.

The V call is TRBV4-3, the J call TRBJ2-7; 9 bases fit TRBD2. The CDR3 has 16 amino acids. Germline CDR1 reads LGHNA; CDR2 reads YSLEER. Germline trimming cut 5 bases from V and 2 bases from J; bases unmatched to any gene: 10. The CDR3 coding sequence is TGCGCCAGCAGCAGAAGCCTGGCTAGCGGGGCCTACGAGCAGTACTTC. This codes for CASSRSLASGAYEQYF.

The rearrangement links TRBV10-2 to TRBJ2-7; 7 bases agree with TRBD2. Trimming at V came to 4 bases and at J to 7 bases, leaving 10 bases not matched to a gene. CDR1 and CDR2 (germline): WSHSY, SAAADI. This CDR3 is built from 14 residues. Here the CDR3 reads CASSVRDWEGEQYF. CDR3 in DNA: TGCGCCAGCAGTGTAAGGGACTGGGAGGGGGAGCAGTACTTC.

V usage is TRBV30 and J usage is TRBJ2-1, with a possible D match to TRBD1 (5 bases). V was shortened by 0 bases and J by 6 bases, with 21 bases between the two germline ends. CDR1 GTSNPN and CDR2 SVGIG come from the germline V gene (reference sequence). The CDR3 runs 17 residues. DNA of the CDR3: TGTGCCTGGAGTGTACTGGGCGCCGGACCCCAGGGCAATGAGCAGTTCTTC. Amino acid sequence: CAWSVLGAGPQGNEQFF.

The J gene is TRBJ2-2, the V gene TRBV6-4, with 8 bases aligning to TRBD1. CDR1 and CDR2 (germline): MRHNA, SNTAGT. With 4 bases clipped from V and 5 bases from J, the junction kept 6 bases outside the gene matches. The CDR3 has 15 residues. DNA for the CDR3: TGTGCCAGCAGTGGACAGGGGTCTGGAACCGGGGAGCTGTTTTTT. Translating it yields CASSGQGSGTGELFF.

This rearrangement joins TRBV24-1 to TRBJ2-7, with TRBD2 matching 14 bases. Germline-derived CDR1 and CDR2 are KGHDR and SFDVKD. J was trimmed by 6 bases and V by 5 bases; bases with no gene match: 8. The CDR3 length is 16 residues. CDR3 sequence reads: CATSAAGTSGRVEQYF. DNA of the CDR3: TGTGCCACCAGTGCCGCGGGGACTAGCGGGAGAGTCGAGCAGTACTTC.

This chain uses TRBV19 with TRBJ1-6; TRBD1 matches 9 bases. This CDR3 comprises 15 residues. The germline gives CDR1 LNHDA, CDR2 SQIVND (reference sequence). The V gene end was trimmed by 6 bases and the J gene end by 6 bases; junction bases not matched to a gene: 6. This chain's CDR3 is CASSQGTGSNSPLHF. The CDR3 DNA reads as TGTGCCAGTAGCCAAGGGACAGGGAGTAATTCACCCCTCCACTTT.

The chain links TRBV30 to TRBJ2-2; 9 nucleotides match TRBD1. The V and J ends lost 8 bases and 7 bases, in that order; junction bases with no gene match: 11. The germline CDR1 and CDR2 sequences are GTSNPN and SVGIG (reference sequence). The CDR3 sequence is 14 residues long. The CDR3, as DNA: TGTGCCGGCAGGGGGGGACAGGGTAACGGGGAGCTGTTTTTT. Amino acids: CAGRGGQGNGELFF.

This clone was seen just once. The chain combines TRBV7-9 with TRBJ1-6; tentatively, D is TRBD1 (5 bases). Germline CDR1 reads SEHNR; CDR2 reads FQNEAQ (reference sequence). This CDR3 has 12 residues. Trimming took 3 bases from V and 14 from J, leaving 11 bases between them. Here the CDR3 DNA reads TGTGCCAGCAGCTTTCTTGGGGCCACCCTCCACTTT. It yields the protein CASSFLGATLHF.

This clone was seen a handful of times. This rearrangement joins TRBV6-6 to TRBJ2-1; D is possibly TRBD1 (6 bases). With 2 bases removed from V and 3 bases from J, the gap between germline ends came to 14 bases. Germline-derived CDR1 and CDR2 are MNHNY and SVGAGI (reference sequence). The CDR3 sequence is 16 residues long. The DNA of the CDR3 is TGTGCCAGCAGTTACCAGGGACAACACCTCTACAATGAGCAGTTCTTC. Residues: CASSYQGQHLYNEQFF.

As to this clone: A read error may produce the germline difference seen at one junction end. The rearrangement joins TRBV4-1 to TRBJ1-1; possibly TRBD1 for D (5 bases). The germline V gene encodes CDR1 MGHRA and CDR2 YSYEKL. The CDR3 sequence is 17 residues long. The DNA of the CDR3 is TGCGCCAGCAGTCAAGTGGACATGGGGTTTATGAACACTGAAGCTTTCTTT. Translation gives CASSQVDMGFMNTEAFF.

The rearrangement joins TRBV2 to TRBJ2-5; no reliable D call. The germline gives CDR1 SNHLY, CDR2 FYNNEI. The CDR3 runs to 13 residues. The V end lost 3 bases, the J end lost 5 bases, and 10 bases lay between the germline ends. CDR3 sequence: CASSDARSETQYF. CDR3 DNA sequence: TGTGCCAGCAGTGACGCTAGATCCGAGACCCAGTACTTC. The whole variable domain, filled in from reference TRBV2 and TRBJ2-5, reads EPEVTQTPSHQVTQMGQEVILRCVPISNHLYFYWYRQILGQKVEFLVSFYNNEISEKSEIFDDQFSVERPDGSNFTLKIRSTKLEDSAMYFCASSDARSETQYFGPGTRLLVL.

V and J are TRBV27 and TRBJ1-6, with D hard to call. Germline V gives CDR1 MNHEY, CDR2 SMNVEV (reference sequence). V was cut by 10 bases and J by 8 bases, with 15 bases left in between. This CDR3 comprises 13 residues. The CDR3 region is CATRRREDSPLHF. DNA of the CDR3: TGTGCCACCCGGCGGAGGGAGGATTCACCCCTCCACTTT.

This clone is a singleton in its sample. This chain joins TRBV7-2 and TRBJ2-1; 10 nucleotides align to TRBD1. The germline CDR1 and CDR2 sequences are SGHTA and FQGNSA. CDR3 length: 16 residues. J was trimmed by 9 bases and V by 4 bases; bases with no gene match: 12. The CDR3 DNA reads TGTGCCAGCAGCTGGGGACAGGGGTGGGACCGGGGTGAGCAGTTCTTC. Amino acid sequence: CASSWGQGWDRGEQFF.

V gene TRBV19 combines with J gene TRBJ1-5, with TRBD1 matching over 9 bases. V was clipped by 2 bases and J by 6 bases; unmatched bases: 11. Per germline, CDR1 LNHDA and CDR2 SQIVND (reference sequence). The CDR3 has 17 amino acids. The DNA of the CDR3 is TGTGCCAGTAGTATACCCACCCCGGGACAGGGAGCTCAGCCCCAGCATTTT. This codes for CASSIPTPGQGAQPQHF.